The T cell receptor beta chain described here comes from a study of CD8 T cells in ankylosing spondylitis. The V end was cut by 2 bases, the J end by 5 bases, with 19 bases between. Germline V gives CDR1 MNHEY, CDR2 SVGAGI. The CDR3 runs 16 residues. Quantitative 5'-RACE with molecular barcodes produced the TCR beta libraries. Using its own MiXCR run on the 5' RACE reads, TCRdb lists one record per CDR3 protein. The sample contains approximately 35,000 distinct CDR3 sequences, about an eighth of which appear only once. This sequence was found in a male donor with ankylosing spondylitis. Sequencing used synovial fluid, either unsorted or a sorted T cell fraction (not recorded which). The chain couples TRBV6-5 to TRBJ2-7; D might be TRBD1 (6 bases). This CDR3 reads CASSYGPEGVGHEQYF. CDR3 bases: TGTGCCAGCAGTTACGGGCCAGAGGGGGTCGGCCACGAGCAGTACTTC.